This TCR beta chain comes out of a study of T cells in Graves' hyperthyroidism and ophthalmopathy. The length of the CDR3 is 14 residues. The V end was cut by 1 base, the J end by 5 bases, with 9 bases between. CDR1 SGHTA and CDR2 FQGNSA come from the germline V gene. The investigators amplified TCR beta CDR3 regions from RNA transcripts. First-round RT-PCR with HTBI primers amplified the TCR CDR3 region. TCRdb used MiXCR to reprocess the multiplex PCR reads, holding one entry per CDR3 protein. Of over 700,000 distinct CDR3 sequences listed, 18% were seen once; the top ten hold over 15%. Newly diagnosed hyperthyroidism, duration under 2 months, in patients aged 18 to 65.

The sequenced sample was blood. The sequence came from a woman in her 50s with Graves' hyperthyroidism that later progressed to Graves' ophthalmopathy. This chain uses TRBV7-2 with TRBJ1-5, with a possible D match to TRBD1 (6 bases). DNA for the CDR3: TGTGCCAGCAGCTTAGTGGGGGCAGATCAGCCCCAGCATTTT. Translation: CASSLVGADQPQHF.